This T cell receptor beta chain came from a study of T cells in localized non-small cell lung cancer. There are 15 residues in the CDR3. Only in-frame clones appear in the TCRdb table, and some are missing; sequencing was by immunoSEQ multiplex PCR. In the table there are tens of thousands of clones, 70% to 85% of which are singletons. This rearrangement joins TRBV12-2 to TRBJ2-3. TRBV12-2 is a listed pseudogene. Specimen: peripheral blood, collected before any cancer treatment. The source is a man aged 40 to 70 with stage I lung adenocarcinoma. CDR3: CASRSCFGGRTGQYF. The CDR3 nucleotides read TGTGCAAGTCGCTCATGTTTTGGGGGGCGGACCGGGCAGTATTTT.